This entry describes one TCR beta chain. Its antigen remains unidentified. Germline assignment: CDR1 MDHEN and CDR2 SYDVKM. This CDR3 contains 13 residues. V lost 7 bases and J 2 bases, leaving 11 bases between the germline ends. TCRdb keeps only in-frame clones here, not all; method: immunoSEQ multiplex PCR. The sample consists of fewer than 600,000 clones, 70% to 80% of them appearing once. The entry originates in a study of shared clonotypes between healthy human individuals. Notes on the study in general: The donor pool, a small one, limited the genetic and exposure-history diversity represented.

This sequence was found in a woman in her 40s in good health. Some clones in this sample may be carry-over from other donors' samples. The J gene is TRBJ2-5, the V gene TRBV28, with no clear D. The sample taken for sequencing was PBMCs. In DNA, the CDR3 is TGTGCCAGCAATATTATAGAGCAAGAGACCCAGTACTTC. It is translated as CASNIIEQETQYF.